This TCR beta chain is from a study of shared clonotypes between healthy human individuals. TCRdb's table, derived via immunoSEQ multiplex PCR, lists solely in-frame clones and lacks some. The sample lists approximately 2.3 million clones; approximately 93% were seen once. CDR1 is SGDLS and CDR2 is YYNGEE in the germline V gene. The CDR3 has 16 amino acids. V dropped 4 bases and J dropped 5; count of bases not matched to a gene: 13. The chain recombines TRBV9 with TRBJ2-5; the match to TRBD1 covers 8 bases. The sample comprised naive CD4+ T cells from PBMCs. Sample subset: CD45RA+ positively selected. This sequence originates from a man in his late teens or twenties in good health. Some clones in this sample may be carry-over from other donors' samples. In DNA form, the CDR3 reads TGTGCCAGCAGCCTCGACCCCAGGGGGCCGAGGGAGACCCAGTACTTC. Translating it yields CASSLDPRGPRETQYF.